This T cell receptor (beta chain) was found in a study of blood T cells in healthy people across ages. The authors ran a second PCR of roughly 6 to 12 cycles using a sample-barcoded 5' primer and a J-beta primer mix. Per-sample output comprised a minimum of 2.5 million paired-end reads containing CDR3. Via MiXCR, TCRdb re-called the 5' RACE reads, giving one row per CDR3 protein. The sample consists of about a million distinct CDR3 sequences, roughly 47% of them appearing once. Study-level findings and limits: A strong correlation between TCR beta diversity and naive T cell percentage was seen. Calculation of diversity from one million T cells yielded estimates considered to be underestimates.

Donors ranged from about 6 to 90 years old and were healthy Caucasians in Russia. The CDR3 runs to 14 residues. Germline V gene lookup returns CDR1 LNHNV and CDR2 YYDKDF (reference sequence). V lost 1 base, J lost 2 bases, and 9 bases lay in between. Notes on this clonotype: Its antigen remains unknown.

The chain couples TRBV15 to TRBJ2-7; D is perhaps TRBD1 (6 bases). The TCR originated in a woman between 55 and 75 years old in good health. The sequenced material came from blood. The CDR3 DNA reads TGTGCCACCAGCAGAGTGGACAGCACCTACGAGCAGTACTTC. Its protein product is CATSRVDSTYEQYF.